What follows is one TCR beta chain and its context. Its antigen remains unidentified. Primers: 60 Vbeta forward and 13 Jbeta reverse. Here immunoSEQ multiplex PCR was the method, and the copy in TCRdb shows in-frame clones only, minus some. The sample lists about 160,000 clones, roughly 80% occurring once. The CDR3 spans 18 residues. V gave up 1 base and J gave up 2 bases; unmatched junction bases: 6. The germline gives CDR1 SGHTA, CDR2 FQGTGA. The source of the sample is a study of cytomegalovirus exposure and HLA in healthy donors. Overall study: Out of 398 genotyped donors, roughly 80% belonged to the Caucasian-associated ancestry cluster. General study points: Most of the TCR beta V segments (in an earlier analysis) were productive either about 87% or about 30% of the time. In all likelihood, a cluster of highly shared sequence variants was a sequencing artifact.

The gene calls are TRBV7-3 and TRBJ2-1; 12 nucleotides match TRBD2. Sequencing input: PBMCs. The TCR was taken from a man aged 30-40 years in good health and CMV-seronegative. This chain's CDR3 is CASSLKGLAGTPYNEQFF. CDR3 bases: TGTGCCAGCAGCTTAAAAGGACTAGCGGGAACCCCCTACAATGAGCAGTTCTTC.